By share, the clone carrying this TCR beta chain counts as medium-sized. Its antigen is undetermined. The sample is drawn from a study of T cell repertoires in aging, cancer and after chemotherapy. At the level of the study: The whole study produced a dataset of some 10 million TCR reads. Study results and limitations: In each cancer cohort, median generation probability increased across chemotherapy, suggesting thymic output rebounded. Untreated cancer patients had significantly lower blood TCR diversity than age-matched healthy donors.

V was shortened by 1 base and J by 1 base, with 8 bases between the two germline ends. The CDR3 has 15 residues. Germline V lookup: CDR1 MNHEY, CDR2 SMNVEV (reference sequence). Peripheral blood genomic DNA, not sorted cells or RNA, was the template. TRB rearrangements spanning V, D and J were amplified using mixed TRB-A/B primers. In TCRdb, the multiplex PCR reads were re-called with MiXCR into one record per CDR3 protein. The sample contains 9,000 or so distinct CDR3 sequences, about a quarter of which appear only once. This chain connects TRBV27 to TRBJ2-4; D gene uncertain. The receptor was isolated from a human donor with a blood cancer. The donor label of this sample is uncertain. Sequenced sample: blood. The CDR3 DNA is TGTGCCAGCAGTTTATATAGTGTGGCCAAAAACATTCAGTACTTC. Its translation is CASSLYSVAKNIQYF.